This T cell receptor beta chain was identified in a study of cytomegalovirus exposure and HLA in healthy donors. This PCR relied on a set of 60 Vbeta primers and 13 Jbeta primers. The repertoire was sequenced with immunoSEQ multiplex PCR; TCRdb's copy has only in-frame clones and lacks some. The sample shows about 93,000 clones, roughly 79% of them seen only once. Comments on this clone: Antigen specificity is unknown.

Study-level points and caveats: According to the study, 160 or so TCR beta chains were cytomegalovirus-associated. Based on reports, TCR beta sequences accurately predicted HLA-A and HLA-B alleles for most subjects. Later work found that TCR association rates differed between HLA loci; DRB1 had the most and HLA-C the fewest.

The V segment lost 4 bases and the J segment 5 bases; nucleotides outside the gene matches: 9. Per the germline V gene, CDR1 is SGDLS and CDR2 is YYNGEE. The CDR3 is made up of 15 amino acids. The donors were healthy bone marrow donors. The TCR was taken from a man aged 25 to 45 in good health and CMV-seronegative. The sequenced sample consisted of PBMCs. This chain links TRBV9 with TRBJ2-5; TRBD1 agrees at 9 bases. CDR3 sequence: CASSLGTGSRETQYF. In DNA, the CDR3 is TGTGCCAGCAGCTTGGGGACAGGGAGTCGGGAGACCCAGTACTTC.